A single sample gave rise to the 10 T cell receptor beta chains below, sequenced in a study of T-cell reconstitution after alpha-beta-depleted transplantation in children. The TCRbeta library was prepared with unique molecular identifiers. TCRdb ran MiXCR on the PCR reads and lists one entry per CDR3 protein. Among 150,000 to 200,000 distinct CDR3 sequences listed, approximately 6% were seen once. Sequences were derived from PBMCs, sampled before TCRalphabeta/CD19-depleted stem cell transplant. These receptors came from a girl under three years old with combined immunodeficiency, due to receive a stem cell transplant.

This clonotype was observed many times. V and J are TRBV28 and TRBJ2-7, with D unclear. From germline, CDR1 is MDHEN and CDR2 SYDVKM. This CDR3 contains 14 residues. Deletions cut 3 bases from V and 4 bases from J, with 13 bases between. DNA of the CDR3: TGTGCCAGCAGTTTTCTTCGACTCTTTTACGAGCAGTACTTC. This gives the protein CASSFLRLFYEQYF.

This clonotype was seen repeatedly, ten times or more. DNA of the CDR3: TGCAGCGTTGAAGATGGGCCCTCAGGGTACAATGAGCAGTTCTTC. Translated, it gives CSVEDGPSGYNEQFF. This chain connects TRBV29-1 to TRBJ2-1, with D possibly matching TRBD1 (5 bases). The V end lost 0 bases, the J end lost 4 bases, and 13 bases lay between the germline ends. From germline, CDR1 is SQVTM and CDR2 ANQGSEA. This CDR3 spans 15 amino acids.

This chain joins TRBV20-1 and TRBJ2-7, with TRBD1 as a possible D gene (5 bases). V shed 3 bases and J shed 0 bases, with 9 bases lying between them. Germline V gene sequence: CDR1 DFQATT, CDR2 SNEGSKA (reference sequence). This CDR3 region has 13 residues. The CDR3 bases are TGCAGTGCTAGGCAAGGGGACTCCTACGAGCAGTACTTC. Its translation: CSARQGDSYEQYF.

The rearrangement uses TRBV12-3 or TRBV12-4 and TRBJ1-6; 12 positions match TRBD1. The CDR3 has 18 residues. V lost 5 bases, J lost 4 bases, and 9 bases stayed unmatched. The CDR3 nucleotides read TGTGCCAGCAGTGACGGGACAGGGGGCTTATTTTATAATTCACCCCTCCACTTT. The encoded protein is CASSDGTGGLFYNSPLHF.

This clonotype was detected many times. V is TRBV12-3 or TRBV12-4 and J is TRBJ2-7, with D perhaps matching TRBD1 (6 bases). V lost 3 bases to trimming and J lost 3 bases, with 12 bases between them. CDR3 size: 14 residues. The CDR3 sequence: CASSFWTVRYEQYF. CDR3 nucleotide sequence: TGTGCCAGCAGTTTCTGGACAGTTCGCTACGAGCAGTACTTC.

Many counts were recorded for this clonotype. V is TRBV6-2 or TRBV6-3 and J is TRBJ2-1, with D possibly matching TRBD1 (6 bases). Germline values: CDR1 MNHEY, CDR2 SVGEGT. Trimming stripped 4 bases from V and 5 bases from J, with 12 bases between. The CDR3 length is 14 residues. The CDR3: CASSWGQLHNEQFF. CDR3 sequence (DNA): TGTGCCAGCAGTTGGGGGCAGCTTCACAATGAGCAGTTCTTC.

This chain joins TRBV18 and TRBJ2-1; D might be TRBD1 or TRBD2, each matching 5 bases. Germline V CDR1 and CDR2: KGHSH, LQKENI. The CDR3 spans 15 residues. The ends were cut back, 0 bases at V and 6 bases at J, with 12 bases in the middle. The DNA for the CDR3 is TGTGCCAGCTCACCACCATGGGACCCAGTCAATGAGCAGTTCTTC. It is translated as CASSPPWDPVNEQFF.

Points on this clonotype: Being one base from a much bigger clone, this may be a read error. The rearrangement uses TRBV6-6 and TRBJ1-1; 7 bases match TRBD1. Per germline, CDR1 MNHNY and CDR2 SVGAGI (reference sequence). CDR3 length: 12 residues. The CDR3 DNA sequence: TGTGTCAGCAGTTGGGGACAGATTGAAGCTTTCTTT. It translates to CVSSWGQIEAFF.

This clonotype was counted at least ten times. V usage is TRBV9 and J usage is TRBJ2-5; the D is unclear. The CDR3 loop spans 12 amino acids. V lost 3 bases to trimming and J lost 0 bases, with 3 bases between them. Germline V gene lookup returns CDR1 SGDLS and CDR2 YYNGEE. CDR3 sequence: CASSANQETQYF. DNA of the CDR3: TGTGCCAGCAGCGCCAACCAAGAGACCCAGTACTTC.

This clonotype was seen ten or more times. The rearrangement uses TRBV29-1 and TRBJ1-1; 7 nucleotides agree with TRBD1. This CDR3 comprises 11 residues. J gave up 11 bases and V 4 bases, and 7 bases lay outside the gene matches. Germline assignment: CDR1 SQVTM and CDR2 ANQGSEA. As DNA, the CDR3 is TGCAGCGTTGTCCTTGACAGGGCGGCTTTCTTT. Its translation: CSVVLDRAAFF.